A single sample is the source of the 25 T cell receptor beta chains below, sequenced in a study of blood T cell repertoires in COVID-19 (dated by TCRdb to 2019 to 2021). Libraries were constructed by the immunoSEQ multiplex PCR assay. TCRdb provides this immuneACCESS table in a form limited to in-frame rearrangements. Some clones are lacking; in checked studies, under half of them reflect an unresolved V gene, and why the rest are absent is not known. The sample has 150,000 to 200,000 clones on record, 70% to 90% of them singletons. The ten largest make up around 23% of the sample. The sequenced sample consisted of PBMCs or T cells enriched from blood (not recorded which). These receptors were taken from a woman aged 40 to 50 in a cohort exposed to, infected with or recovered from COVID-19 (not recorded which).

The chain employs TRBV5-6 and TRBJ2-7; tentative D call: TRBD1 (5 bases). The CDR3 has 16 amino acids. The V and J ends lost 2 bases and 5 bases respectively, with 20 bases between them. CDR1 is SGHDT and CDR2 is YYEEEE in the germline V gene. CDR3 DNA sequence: TGTGCCAGCAGCTTTAGGAGCGTCTTAGGGGAAAACGAGCAGTACTTC. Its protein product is CASSFRSVLGENEQYF.

The CDR3 here is CASSAGVAYNEQFF. In nucleotides, the CDR3 is TGTGCCAGCAGCGCCGGAGTGGCCTACAATGAGCAGTTCTTC. J is TRBJ2-1 and V is TRBV9; D gene uncertain. CDR1 and CDR2 from the germline V gene are SGDLS and YYNGEE. Trimming cost V 3 bases and J 2 bases, with 9 bases left between them. The CDR3 sequence is 14 residues long.

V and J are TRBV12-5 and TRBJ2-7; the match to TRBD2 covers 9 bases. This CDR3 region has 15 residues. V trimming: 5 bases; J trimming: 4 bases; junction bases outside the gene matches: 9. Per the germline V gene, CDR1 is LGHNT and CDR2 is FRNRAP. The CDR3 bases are TGTGCTAGTGGTCGACCTGATAGCGGGAGTTACGAGCAGTACTTC. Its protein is CASGRPDSGSYEQYF.

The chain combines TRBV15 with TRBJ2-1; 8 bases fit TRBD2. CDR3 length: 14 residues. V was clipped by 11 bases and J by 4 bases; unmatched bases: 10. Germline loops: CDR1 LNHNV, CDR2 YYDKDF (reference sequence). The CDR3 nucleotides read TGTGCCTTACTACCGGGACTAGGGTACAATGAGCAGTTCTTC. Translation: CALLPGLGYNEQFF.

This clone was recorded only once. This CDR3 is CASSSQTGRYEQYF. The CDR3 DNA reads TGTGCCAGCAGCTCCCAGACAGGTCGGTACGAGCAGTACTTC. This chain uses TRBV7-2 with TRBJ2-7, with D possibly being TRBD1 (6 bases). The CDR3 totals 14 residues. Trimming took off 4 bases at V and 4 bases at J, with 14 bases between the two ends. Germline CDR1 and CDR2: SGHTA and FQGNSA.

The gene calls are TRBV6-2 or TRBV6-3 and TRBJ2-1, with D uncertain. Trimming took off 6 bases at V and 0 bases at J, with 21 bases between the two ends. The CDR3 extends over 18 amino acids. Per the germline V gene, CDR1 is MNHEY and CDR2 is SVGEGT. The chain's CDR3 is CASSQNPSYANSYNEQFF. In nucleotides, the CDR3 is TGTGCCAGCAGCCAAAACCCTTCGTACGCTAACTCCTACAATGAGCAGTTCTTC.

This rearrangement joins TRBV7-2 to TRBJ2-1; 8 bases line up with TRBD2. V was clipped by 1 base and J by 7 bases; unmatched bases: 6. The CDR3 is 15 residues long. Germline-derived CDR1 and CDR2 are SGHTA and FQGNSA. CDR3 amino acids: CASSLGPSGGNEQFF. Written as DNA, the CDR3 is TGTGCCAGCAGCTTAGGCCCTTCGGGGGGGAATGAGCAGTTCTTC. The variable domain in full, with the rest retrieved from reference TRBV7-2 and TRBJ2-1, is GAGVSQSPSNKVTEKGKDVELRCDPISGHTALYWYRQSLGQGLEFLIYFQGNSAPDKSGLPSDRFSAERTGGSVSTLTIQRTQQEDSAVYLCASSLGPSGGNEQFFGPGTRLTVL.

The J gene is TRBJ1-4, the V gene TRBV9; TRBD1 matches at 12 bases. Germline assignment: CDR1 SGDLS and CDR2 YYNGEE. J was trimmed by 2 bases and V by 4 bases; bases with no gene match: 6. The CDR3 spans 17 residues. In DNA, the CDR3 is TGTGCCAGCAGCCCCGGGACAGGGGGCTCGACTAATGAAAAACTGTTTTTT. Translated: CASSPGTGGSTNEKLFF.

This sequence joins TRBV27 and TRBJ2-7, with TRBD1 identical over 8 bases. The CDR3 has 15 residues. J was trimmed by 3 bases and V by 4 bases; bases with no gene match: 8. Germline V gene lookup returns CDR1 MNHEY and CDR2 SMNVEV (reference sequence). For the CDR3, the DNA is TGTGCCAGCAGTTCGACCGGGACAGGAGTCTACGAGCAGTACTTC. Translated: CASSSTGTGVYEQYF.

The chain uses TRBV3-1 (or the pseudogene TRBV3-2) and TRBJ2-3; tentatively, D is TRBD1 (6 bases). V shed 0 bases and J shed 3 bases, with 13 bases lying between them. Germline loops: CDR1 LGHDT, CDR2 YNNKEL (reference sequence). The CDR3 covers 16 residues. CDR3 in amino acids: CASSQDVAGETDTQYF. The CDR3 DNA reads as TGTGCCAGCAGCCAAGATGTAGCAGGGGAGACAGATACGCAGTATTTT.

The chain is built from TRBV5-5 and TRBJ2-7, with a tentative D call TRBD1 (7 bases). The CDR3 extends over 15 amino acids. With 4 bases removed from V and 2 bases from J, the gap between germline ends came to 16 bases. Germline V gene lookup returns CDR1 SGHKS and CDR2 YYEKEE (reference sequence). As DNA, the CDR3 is TGTGCCAGCAGCCCGGAGGGACAGATGCCCTACGAGCAGTACTTC. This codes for CASSPEGQMPYEQYF.

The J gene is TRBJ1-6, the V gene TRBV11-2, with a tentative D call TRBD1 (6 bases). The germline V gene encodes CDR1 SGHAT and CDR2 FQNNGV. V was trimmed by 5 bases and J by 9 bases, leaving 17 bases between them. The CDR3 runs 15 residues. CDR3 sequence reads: CASSLFAGEGSPLHF. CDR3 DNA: TGTGCCAGCAGCCTCTTTGCAGGGGAGGGTTCACCCCTCCACTTT.

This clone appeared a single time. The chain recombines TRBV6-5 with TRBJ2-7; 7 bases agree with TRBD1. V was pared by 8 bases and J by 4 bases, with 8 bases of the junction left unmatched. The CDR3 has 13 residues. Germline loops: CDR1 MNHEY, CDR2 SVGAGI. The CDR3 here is CASWGTDSYEQYF. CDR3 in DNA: TGTGCCAGCTGGGGGACAGATTCATACGAGCAGTACTTC.

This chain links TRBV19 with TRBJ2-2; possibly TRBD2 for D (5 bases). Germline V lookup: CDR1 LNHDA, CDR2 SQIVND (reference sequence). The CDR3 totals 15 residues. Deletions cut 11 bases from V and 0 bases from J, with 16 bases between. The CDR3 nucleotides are TGTGCCTCGATGCGATGGACTCCGAACACCGGGGAGCTGTTTTTT. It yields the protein CASMRWTPNTGELFF.

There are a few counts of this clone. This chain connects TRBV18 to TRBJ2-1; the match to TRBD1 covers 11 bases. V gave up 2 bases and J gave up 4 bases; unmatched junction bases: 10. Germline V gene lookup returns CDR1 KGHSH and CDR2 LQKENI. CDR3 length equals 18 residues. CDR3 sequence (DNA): TGTGCCAGCTCACCAGGACAGGGGGCTCCTCTGACTTACAATGAGCAGTTCTTC. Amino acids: CASSPGQGAPLTYNEQFF.

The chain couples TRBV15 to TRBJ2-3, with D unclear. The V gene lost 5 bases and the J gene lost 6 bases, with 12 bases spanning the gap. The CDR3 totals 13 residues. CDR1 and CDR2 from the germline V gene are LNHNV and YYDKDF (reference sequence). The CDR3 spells CATSEQMTDTQYF. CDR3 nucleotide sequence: TGTGCCACCAGCGAACAGATGACCGATACGCAGTATTTT.

CDR3 residues: CASIFASGDYEQYF. The DNA of the CDR3 is TGTGCCAGCATTTTCGCGTCCGGGGACTACGAGCAGTACTTC. This sequence joins TRBV6-5 and TRBJ2-7, with D maybe TRBD2 (5 bases). The CDR3 runs 14 residues. Germline V lookup: CDR1 MNHEY, CDR2 SVGAGI. The ends were cut back, 7 bases at V and 3 bases at J, with 16 bases in the middle.

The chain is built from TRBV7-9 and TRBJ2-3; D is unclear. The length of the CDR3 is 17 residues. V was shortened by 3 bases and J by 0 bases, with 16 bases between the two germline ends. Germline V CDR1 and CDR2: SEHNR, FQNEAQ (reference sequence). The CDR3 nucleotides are TGTGCCAGCAGCTTCCCCCTAACAACAGCTAGCACAGATACGCAGTATTTT. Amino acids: CASSFPLTTASTDTQYF.

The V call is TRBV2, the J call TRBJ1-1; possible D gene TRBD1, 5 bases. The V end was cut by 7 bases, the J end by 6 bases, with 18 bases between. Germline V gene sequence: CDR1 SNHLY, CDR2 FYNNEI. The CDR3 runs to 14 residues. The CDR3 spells CASTAGGRSAEAFF. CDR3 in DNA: TGTGCCAGCACTGCTGGGGGGAGGAGCGCTGAAGCTTTCTTT.

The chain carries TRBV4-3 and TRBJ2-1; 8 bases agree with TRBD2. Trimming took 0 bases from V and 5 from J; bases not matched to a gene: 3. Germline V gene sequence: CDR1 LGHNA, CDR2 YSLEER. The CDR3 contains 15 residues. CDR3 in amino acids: CASSQEIAGNNEQFF. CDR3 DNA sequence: TGCGCCAGCAGCCAAGAGATAGCGGGAAACAATGAGCAGTTCTTC.

Written as DNA, the CDR3 is TGTGCCAGCAGCCAAGAGCTTGCGGGAGGCATCTACAATGAGCAGTTCTTC. Translated: CASSQELAGGIYNEQFF. J is TRBJ2-1 and V is TRBV3-1 (or the pseudogene TRBV3-2), with 8 bases identical to TRBD2. The CDR3 has 17 residues. V was clipped by 0 bases and J by 3 bases; unmatched bases: 7. The germline V gene has CDR1 LGHDT and CDR2 YNNKEL (reference sequence).

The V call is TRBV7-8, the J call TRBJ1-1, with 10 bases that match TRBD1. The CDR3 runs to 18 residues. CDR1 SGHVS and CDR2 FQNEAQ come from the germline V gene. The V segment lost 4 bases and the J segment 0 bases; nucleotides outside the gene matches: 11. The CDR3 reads CASSSFLTGGAVNTEAFF. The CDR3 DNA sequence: TGTGCCAGCAGCTCCTTTCTGACAGGGGGCGCGGTGAACACTGAAGCTTTCTTT.

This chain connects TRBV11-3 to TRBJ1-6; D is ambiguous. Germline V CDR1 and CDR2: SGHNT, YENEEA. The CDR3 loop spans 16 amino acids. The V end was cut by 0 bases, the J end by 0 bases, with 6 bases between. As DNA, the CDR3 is TGTGCCAGCAGCTTAGATCCGCGCTCCTATAATTCACCCCTCCACTTT. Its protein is CASSLDPRSYNSPLHF.

The CDR3 region is CASSLNREGTEAFF. Written as DNA, the CDR3 is TGTGCCAGCAGCTTGAACAGGGAAGGCACTGAAGCTTTCTTT. The V gene is TRBV5-4, the J gene TRBJ1-1; D perhaps matches TRBD1 (6 bases). Germline values: CDR1 SGHNT, CDR2 YYREEE (reference sequence). CDR3 length: 14 residues. V lost 1 base and J 4 bases, leaving 11 bases between the germline ends.

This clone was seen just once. The chain's CDR3 is CASSEWGLADSPLHF. The DNA for the CDR3 is TGTGCCAGCAGCGAATGGGGGCTCGCGGATTCACCCCTCCACTTT. The V call is TRBV5-4, the J call TRBJ1-6; D is possibly TRBD1 (6 bases). Looked up from germline, CDR1 is SGHNT and CDR2 is YYREEE (reference sequence). The CDR3 spans 15 residues. Trimming cost V 4 bases and J 8 bases, with 16 bases left between them.